This paragraph covers one T cell receptor (beta chain) sequence. The data were produced by immunoSEQ multiplex PCR, yet TCRdb's version contains in-frame clones alone and is incomplete. The sample has fewer than 85,000 clones, roughly 92% seen once. This sample is drawn from a study of technical replicates of blood from a few donors. The sample was T cells isolated from PBMCs. The TCR comes from a human donor in good health.

CDR3 sequence (DNA): TGTGCCAGCAGCTTACTAGCGGGAGGCCCCTACGAGCAGTACTTC. Its translation: CASSLLAGGPYEQYF. The chain combines TRBV6-1 with TRBJ2-7, with TRBD2 matching over 12 bases. V was clipped by 6 bases and J by 2 bases; unmatched bases: 5. The CDR3 loop spans 15 amino acids. The germline gives CDR1 MNHNS, CDR2 SASEGT.